The 13 T cell receptor beta chains given below trace back to one sample, sequenced in a study of molecular identifiers for immune sequencing clone quantification. TCRdb analysed the PCR reads with MiXCR anew, one entry per CDR3 protein. The table shows about 630,000 distinct CDR3 sequences, with approximately 24% occurring only once. Sequenced input: naive CD8+ T cells from blood, with Jurkat cell RNA spiked in. As for subset: FACS-sorted CD8+CD4-CCR7+CD45RA+ naive T cells. All receptors come from a human donor in good health. Some libraries in this study had Jurkat cell RNA spiked in.

This sequence joins TRBV28 and TRBJ2-2; D remains ambiguous. Germline V gene data show CDR1 as MDHEN and CDR2 as SYDVKM. The length of the CDR3 is 11 residues. Between the trimmed V and J ends, which lost 6 bases and 9 bases, there was a span of 8 bases. CDR3 in amino acids: CASSPGWELFF. The DNA of the CDR3 is TGTGCCAGCAGCCCCGGGTGGGAGCTGTTTTTT. The whole variable domain, remainder taken from reference TRBV28 and TRBJ2-2, is DVKVTQSSRYLVKRTGEKVFLECVQDMDHENMFWYRQDPGLGLRLIYFSYDVKMKEKGDIPEGYSVSREKKERFSLILESASTNQTSMYLCASSPGWELFFGEGSRLTVL.

This clonotype showed up many times. V usage is TRBV29-1 and J usage is TRBJ2-5; D is ambiguous. The CDR3 contains 12 residues. V was trimmed by 7 bases and J by 2 bases, leaving 11 bases between them. CDR1 and CDR2 (germline): SQVTM, ANQGSEA. The CDR3 nucleotides read TGCAGCGCTCTGGACGGTCAAGAGACCCAGTACTTC. It translates to CSALDGQETQYF.

This clonotype came up many times. The rearrangement links TRBV5-6 to TRBJ2-7, with D tentatively TRBD2 (6 bases). V lost 3 bases and J 5 bases, leaving 15 bases between the germline ends. From germline, CDR1 is SGHDT and CDR2 YYEEEE. The CDR3 length is 14 residues. CDR3 coding DNA: TGTGCCAGCAGCTCGGGACTGCAGCGGCACGAGCAGTACTTC. Translating it yields CASSSGLQRHEQYF.

There are many counts of this clonotype. The genes are TRBV12-3 or TRBV12-4 and TRBJ1-5; D gene uncertain. Trimming took 1 base from V and 3 from J, leaving 7 bases between them. The CDR3 runs 14 residues. CDR3 sequence (DNA): TGTGCCAGCAGTTTAGAGGGTCCCAATCAGCCCCAGCATTTT. Amino acids: CASSLEGPNQPQHF.

This clonotype has just one count. The conserved phenylalanine or tryptophan normally closing the CDR3 is absent here, so this likely arose from a read error. The rearrangement joins TRBV10-2 to TRBJ1-2; no clear D gene. This CDR3 has 15 residues. Trimming removed 2 bases at V and 4 bases at J, with 14 bases between. From germline, CDR1 is WSHSY and CDR2 SAAADI. DNA for the CDR3: TGCGCCAGCAGTGAGAAGGGCATGGTGCCCTATGGCTACACCCTC. Translating it yields CASSEKGMVPYGYTL.

As concerns this clonotype: This may be a read error: a much more frequent sequence differs by one nucleotide. This sequence joins TRBV6-5 and TRBJ2-2; 9 positions match TRBD1. The CDR3 extends over 15 amino acids. Germline V gene sequence: CDR1 MNHEY, CDR2 SVGAGI. CDR3 sequence reads: CASQLQGADTWELFF. DNA of the CDR3: TGTGCCAGCCAATTACAGGGGGCGGACACCTGGGAGCTGTTTTTT.

This clonotype showed up many times. The chain has TRBV7-2 and TRBJ2-3, with TRBD2 as a possible D gene (6 bases). Germline V gives CDR1 SGHTA, CDR2 FQGNSA. This CDR3 is 16 amino acids long. The V end was cut by 3 bases, the J end by 4 bases, with 17 bases between. Here the CDR3 reads CASSFPFRESADTQYF. CDR3 nucleotide sequence: TGTGCCAGCAGCTTCCCGTTCCGGGAGAGTGCAGATACGCAGTATTTT.

J is TRBJ1-4 and V is TRBV20-1; D gene uncertain. This CDR3 has 18 amino acids. CDR1 is DFQATT and CDR2 is SNEGSKA in the germline V gene (reference sequence). Trimming left V 1 base short and J 0 bases short, with 18 bases between. The CDR3 coding sequence is TGCAGTGCTAGAGCCCCCCCGGGAACCCCACCAACTAATGAAAAACTGTTTTTT. Translating it yields CSARAPPGTPPTNEKLFF.

With regard to this clonotype: A much bigger clone sits one base away, suggesting this may be a read error. J is TRBJ2-7 and V is TRBV19; D gene ambiguous. The CDR3 has 15 amino acids. Trimming took off 5 bases at V and 0 bases at J, with 14 bases between the two ends. Germline CDR1 and CDR2: LNHDA and SQIVND (reference sequence). DNA of the CDR3: TGTGCCAGTAGTGCTGGGTCATTGAGCTCCTACGAGCAGTACTTC. Its protein product is CASSAGSLSSYEQYF.

This clonotype was seen a few times. This chain joins TRBV29-1 and TRBJ1-2; possibly TRBD1 for D (5 bases). The V and J ends lost 3 bases and 8 bases respectively, with 19 bases between them. Germline loops: CDR1 SQVTM, CDR2 ANQGSEA. The CDR3 is 14 amino acids. CDR3 coding DNA: TGCAGCGTTGACAGGGAGGACGACGGTTCAGGCTACACCTTC. It translates to CSVDREDDGSGYTF.

This clonotype was seen ten or more times. The CDR3 DNA is TGTGCCAGCAAAGAACAGACTATGACAGATACGCAGTATTTT. It yields the protein CASKEQTMTDTQYF. The chain couples TRBV7-9 to TRBJ2-3; tentative D call: TRBD2 (5 bases). There are 14 residues in the CDR3. V was cut by 7 bases and J by 3 bases, with 14 bases left in between. Germline V gene data show CDR1 as SEHNR and CDR2 as FQNEAQ (reference sequence).

This clonotype was seen repeatedly, ten times or more. This chain joins TRBV7-9 and TRBJ2-3, with 7 bases lining up with TRBD1. The CDR3 is made up of 15 amino acids. V dropped 5 bases and J dropped 5; count of bases not matched to a gene: 10. Per germline, CDR1 SEHNR and CDR2 FQNEAQ (reference sequence). The CDR3 region is CASSVGTVNGDTQYF. The CDR3 DNA sequence: TGTGCCAGCAGCGTCGGGACAGTAAACGGAGATACGCAGTATTTT.

Of note for this clonotype: A much larger clonotype is one base distant, so this may be a read error. The CDR3: CASSEASVPDTEAFF. Written as DNA, the CDR3 is TGTGCCAGCAGTGAAGCGTCGGTCCCCGACACTGAAGCTTTCTTT. This sequence joins TRBV2 and TRBJ1-1; D gene unclear. Germline CDR1 SNHLY, CDR2 FYNNEI. The germline V and J ends were trimmed by 0 bases and 3 bases, with 11 bases remaining between them. This CDR3 has 15 amino acids.